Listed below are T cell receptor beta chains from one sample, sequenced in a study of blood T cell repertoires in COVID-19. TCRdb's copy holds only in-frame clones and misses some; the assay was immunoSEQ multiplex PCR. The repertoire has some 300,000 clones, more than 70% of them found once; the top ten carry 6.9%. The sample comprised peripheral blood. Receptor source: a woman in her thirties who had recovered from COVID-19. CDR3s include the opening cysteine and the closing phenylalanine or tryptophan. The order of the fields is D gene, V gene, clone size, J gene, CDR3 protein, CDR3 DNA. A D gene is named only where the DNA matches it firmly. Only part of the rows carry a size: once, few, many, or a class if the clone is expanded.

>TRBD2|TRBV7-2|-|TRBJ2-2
CASRPMGGAGELFF
TGTGCCAGCAGGCCCATGGGGGGGGCCGGGGAGCTGTTTTTT
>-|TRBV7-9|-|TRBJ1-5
CASSLGDFPNQPQHF
TGTGCCAGCAGCTTAGGAGATTTTCCCAATCAGCCCCAGCATTTT
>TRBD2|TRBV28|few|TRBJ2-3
CASSLRSVGAGGGTDTQYF
TGTGCCAGCAGTTTAAGGAGTGTTGGTGCGGGGGGAGGGACAGATACGCAGTATTTT
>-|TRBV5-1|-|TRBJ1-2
CASSLGDNIHGYTF
TGCGCCAGCAGCTTGGGCGATAATATCCATGGCTACACCTTC
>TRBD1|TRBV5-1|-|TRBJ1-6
CASSAGTANSPLHF
TGCGCCAGCAGCGCCGGGACAGCTAATTCACCCCTCCACTTT
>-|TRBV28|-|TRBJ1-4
CASGITGMNEKLFF
TGTGCCAGTGGTATTACAGGGATGAATGAAAAACTGTTTTTT
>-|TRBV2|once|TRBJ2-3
CASSRTGYTDTQYF
TGTGCCAGCAGCCGCACGGGATACACAGATACGCAGTATTTT
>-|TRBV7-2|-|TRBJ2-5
CASSPGPVQETQYF
TGTGCCAGCAGCCCAGGCCCCGTACAAGAGACCCAGTACTTC
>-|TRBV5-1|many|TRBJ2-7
CASSLVAGRYEQYF
TGCGCCAGCAGCTTGGTAGCTGGTCGATACGAGCAGTACTTC
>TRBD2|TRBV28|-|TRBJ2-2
CASSLWELAGGPGELFF
TGTGCCAGCAGTTTATGGGAACTAGCGGGGGGCCCGGGGGAGCTGTTTTTT
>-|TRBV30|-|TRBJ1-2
CAWSVSHSPYGYTF
TGTGCCTGGAGTGTATCCCACAGCCCCTATGGCTACACCTTC
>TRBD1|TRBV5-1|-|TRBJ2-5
CASSLTGFETQYF
TGCGCCAGCAGCCTGACAGGGTTCGAGACCCAGTACTTC
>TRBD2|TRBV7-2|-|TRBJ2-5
CASSLDVTSGAQETQYF
TGTGCCAGCAGCTTAGATGTGACTAGCGGGGCCCAAGAGACCCAGTACTTC
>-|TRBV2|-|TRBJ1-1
CASAWEGGNTEAFF
TGTGCCAGCGCCTGGGAAGGAGGGAACACTGAAGCTTTCTTT
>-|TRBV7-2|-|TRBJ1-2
CASSLASYGYTF
TGTGCCAGCAGCTTAGCCTCCTATGGCTACACCTTC
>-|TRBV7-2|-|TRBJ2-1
CASSLRHTFRGNEQFF
TGTGCCAGCAGCTTACGCCATACTTTCAGGGGCAATGAGCAGTTCTTC
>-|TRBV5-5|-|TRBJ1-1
CASSLTPGNTEAFF
TGTGCCAGCAGCTTGACACCGGGGAACACTGAAGCTTTCTTT
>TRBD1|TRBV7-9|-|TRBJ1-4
CASSWDRGREKLFF
TGTGCCAGCAGCTGGGACAGGGGTAGGGAAAAACTGTTTTTT
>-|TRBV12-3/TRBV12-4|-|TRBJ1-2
CASSSVFYGYTF
TGTGCCAGCAGTTCGGTCTTCTATGGCTACACCTTC
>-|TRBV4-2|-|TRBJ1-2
CASSQEGGTGYGYTF
TGTGCCAGCAGCCAAGAGGGGGGTACGGGCTATGGCTACACCTTC
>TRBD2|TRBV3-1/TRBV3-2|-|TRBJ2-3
CASTRGGDTQYF
TGTGCCAGCACGCGGGGGGGAGATACGCAGTATTTT
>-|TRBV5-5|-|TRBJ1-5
CASSLGLYQPQHF
TGTGCCAGCAGCTTGGGTTTATATCAGCCCCAGCATTTT
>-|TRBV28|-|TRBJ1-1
CASRYQGNTEAFF
TGTGCCAGCAGATACCAGGGGAACACTGAAGCTTTCTTT
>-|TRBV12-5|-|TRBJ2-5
CASGLGGETQYF
TGTGCTAGTGGTTTAGGGGGAGAGACCCAGTACTTC
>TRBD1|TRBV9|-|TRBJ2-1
CASSGQGAPYNEQFF
TGTGCCAGCAGCGGACAGGGGGCACCCTACAATGAGCAGTTCTTC
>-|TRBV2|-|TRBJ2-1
CASSDRRGLNEQFF
TGTGCCAGCAGTGATCGGCGGGGGCTCAATGAGCAGTTCTTC
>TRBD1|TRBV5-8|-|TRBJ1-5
CASSQLSGQGGNQPQHF
TGTGCCAGCAGCCAACTAAGTGGACAGGGAGGAAATCAGCCCCAGCATTTT
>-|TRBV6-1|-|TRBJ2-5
CASSDRSQETQYF
TGTGCCAGCAGTGATAGGAGCCAAGAGACCCAGTACTTC
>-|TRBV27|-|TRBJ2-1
CASSLASDRNEQFF
TGTGCCAGCAGTTTAGCTAGCGATAGGAATGAGCAGTTCTTC
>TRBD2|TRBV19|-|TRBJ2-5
CASSIGYGGAETQYF
TGTGCCAGTAGTATAGGATACGGGGGGGCAGAGACCCAGTACTTC
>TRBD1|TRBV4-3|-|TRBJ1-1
CASSRARTGGTEAFF
TGCGCCAGCAGCCGGGCCCGGACAGGGGGGACTGAAGCTTTCTTT
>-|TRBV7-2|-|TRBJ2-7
CASSESRALSSYEQYF
TGTGCCAGCAGCGAGAGCAGGGCTTTAAGCTCCTACGAGCAGTACTTC
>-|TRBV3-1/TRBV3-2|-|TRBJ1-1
CASSQDHISGAFF
TGTGCCAGCAGCCAAGATCACATCTCCGGGGCTTTCTTT
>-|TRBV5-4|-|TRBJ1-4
CASSLGATNEKLFF
TGTGCCAGCAGCTTGGGGGCCACTAATGAAAAACTGTTTTTT
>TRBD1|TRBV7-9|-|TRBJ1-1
CASTRPGGDRNTEAFF
TGTGCCAGCACCCGCCCGGGTGGGGACAGGAACACTGAAGCTTTCTTT